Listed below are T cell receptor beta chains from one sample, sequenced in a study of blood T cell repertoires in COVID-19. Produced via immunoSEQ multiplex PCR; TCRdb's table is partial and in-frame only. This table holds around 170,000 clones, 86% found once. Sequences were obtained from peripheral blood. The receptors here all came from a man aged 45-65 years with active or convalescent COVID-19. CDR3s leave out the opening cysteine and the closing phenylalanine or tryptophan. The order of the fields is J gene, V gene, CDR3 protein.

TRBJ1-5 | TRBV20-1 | SAIEPREGNQPQH
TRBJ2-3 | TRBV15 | ATSRGIPDTQY
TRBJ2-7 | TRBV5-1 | ASSLGGDEQY
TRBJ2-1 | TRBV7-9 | ASSLVGLSNEQF
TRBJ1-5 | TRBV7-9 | ASSLEQGFDQPQH
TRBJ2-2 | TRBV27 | ASSLWQGTGELF
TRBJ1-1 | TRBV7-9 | ASSLYRGTEAF
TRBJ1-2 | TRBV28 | ASSLLDRNYGYT
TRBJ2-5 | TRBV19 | ASSTGLIQETQY
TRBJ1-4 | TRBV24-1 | ATSDHRQDNEKLF
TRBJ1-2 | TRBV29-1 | SVVAGQGINGYT
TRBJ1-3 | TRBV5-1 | ASSLVGSSGNTIY
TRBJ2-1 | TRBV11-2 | ASSQRLAGNNEQF
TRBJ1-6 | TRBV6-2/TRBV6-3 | ASTPGAPSPPLH
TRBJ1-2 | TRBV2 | ASSVVLTGFTGYT
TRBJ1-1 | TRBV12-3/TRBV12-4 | ASSRTANTEAF
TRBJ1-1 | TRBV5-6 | ASSLRSGVNTEAF
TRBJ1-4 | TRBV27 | ASTSFDRAEKLF
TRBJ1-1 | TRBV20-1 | SARREEAF
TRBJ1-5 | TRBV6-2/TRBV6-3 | ASSLRRTGGNQPQH
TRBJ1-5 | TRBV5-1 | ASSLVPGPNQPQH
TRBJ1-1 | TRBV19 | ASARQGSLGRTEAF
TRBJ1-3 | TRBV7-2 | ASSLQATDTIY
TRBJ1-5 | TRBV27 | ASSIVKSGDNQPQH
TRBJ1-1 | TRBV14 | ASSQVTGGTEAF
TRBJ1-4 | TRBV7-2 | ASSLDLQGAGEKLF
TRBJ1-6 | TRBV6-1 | ASSDSSYNSPLH
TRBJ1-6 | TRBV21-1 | ASTVPSSYNSPLH
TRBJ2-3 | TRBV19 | ASRDRATDTQY
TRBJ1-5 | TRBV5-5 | ASSLGLTGSSNQPQH
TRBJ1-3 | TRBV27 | ASSRTRESGNTIY
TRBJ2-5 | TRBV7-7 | ASSSNRGQVETQY
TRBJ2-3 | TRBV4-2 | ASSQEQTYTDTQY
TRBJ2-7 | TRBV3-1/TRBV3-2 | ASLRLAGDSYSYEQY
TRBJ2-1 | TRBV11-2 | ASSPLRTSGRRYNEQF
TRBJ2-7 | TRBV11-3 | ASSLVDISYEQY
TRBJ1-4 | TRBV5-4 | ASSLGRTGSVEKLF
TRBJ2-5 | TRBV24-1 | ATSDLGTGEAQETQY
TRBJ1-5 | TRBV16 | ASSQQGFNQPQH
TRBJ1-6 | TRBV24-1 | ATSRHSPLH
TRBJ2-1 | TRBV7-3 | ASSLTPRAGRNEQF
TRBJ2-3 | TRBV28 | ASSSGLAGADTQY
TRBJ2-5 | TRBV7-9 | ASSLRGEQTQY
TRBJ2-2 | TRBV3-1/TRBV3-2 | ASSQSESFGELF
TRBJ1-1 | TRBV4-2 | ASSPGGQSEAEAF
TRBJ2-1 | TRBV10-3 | AISESSSGGYNEQF
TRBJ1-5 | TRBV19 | ASSIPGWGQPQH
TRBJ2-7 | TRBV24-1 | ATSDSTAGLSYEQY
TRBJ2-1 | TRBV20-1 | SASAYNEQF
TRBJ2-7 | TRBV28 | ASTGTNSYEQY
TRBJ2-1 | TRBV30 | AWSVLQGGEQF
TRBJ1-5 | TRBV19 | ASSMVPRYSNQPQH